Each of the 12 T cell receptor beta chains below was sequenced from the same sample in a study of blood T cell repertoires in COVID-19. Only in-frame clones appear in the TCRdb table, and some are missing; sequencing was by immunoSEQ multiplex PCR. The sample has 200,000 to 300,000 clones; 70% to 90% are singletons. Sequenced material: peripheral blood. These receptors originate from a woman aged 60-75 years with COVID-19, enrolled during active disease.

The chain employs TRBV2 and TRBJ2-5, with D possibly being TRBD2 (6 bases). CDR3 length equals 14 residues. CDR1 and CDR2 from the germline V gene are SNHLY and FYNNEI. The V end was cut by 7 bases, the J end by 2 bases, with 14 bases between. This chain's CDR3 is CASIRAGIQETQYF. The CDR3, as DNA: TGTGCCAGCATTCGGGCGGGGATACAAGAGACCCAGTACTTC.

Regarding this clone: This specimen includes other DNA sequences encoding the same CDR3. The rearrangement uses TRBV5-1 and TRBJ1-5; unclear D gene. This CDR3 comprises 14 residues. CDR1 and CDR2 (germline): SGHRS, YFSETQ. Trimming took 0 bases from V and 3 from J, leaving 7 bases between them. The CDR3 loop is CASSLGGLNQPQHF. The CDR3 nucleotides are TGCGCCAGCAGCTTGGGCGGACTCAATCAGCCCCAGCATTTT. The variable domain in full, completed from reference TRBV5-1 and TRBJ1-5, reads KAGVTQTPRYLIKTRGQQVTLSCSPISGHRSVSWYQQTPGQGLQFLFEYFSETQRNKGNFPGRFSGRQFSNSRSEMNVSTLELGDSALYLCASSLGGLNQPQHFGDGTRLSIL.

This clone appeared a few times. The chain combines TRBV11-2 with TRBJ2-7; 11 nucleotides agree with TRBD2. The CDR3 consists of 16 residues. Per germline, CDR1 SGHAT and CDR2 FQNNGV. V lost 2 bases and J lost 3; bases outside the gene matches: 6. The CDR3 protein is CASSLRRLAGLYEQYF. The CDR3, as DNA: TGTGCCAGCAGCTTAAGAAGACTAGCGGGACTCTACGAGCAGTACTTC.

This chain joins TRBV7-3 and TRBJ2-3, with 11 positions matching TRBD1. The CDR3 extends over 16 amino acids. The germline CDR1 and CDR2 sequences are SGHTA and FQGTGA. J was trimmed by 7 bases and V by 2 bases; bases with no gene match: 8. CDR3 sequence reads: CASSLGGTGGANTQYF. DNA of the CDR3: TGTGCCAGCAGCTTAGGAGGGACAGGGGGAGCCAATACGCAGTATTTT.

The chain recombines TRBV28 with TRBJ1-4; 8 bases fit TRBD1. This CDR3 spans 14 amino acids. The junction had 4 bases not matched to a gene; V was cut back by 5 bases and J by 5 bases. Germline CDR1 MDHEN, CDR2 SYDVKM. CDR3 nucleotides: TGTGCCAGCAGTAACAGGGGGTTGAATGAAAAACTGTTTTTT. Its protein is CASSNRGLNEKLFF.

In this sample, this clone turned up once. V usage is TRBV14 and J usage is TRBJ2-1; the D gene is possibly TRBD2 (6 bases). V lost 4 bases and J 6 bases, leaving 19 bases between the germline ends. CDR1 is SGHDN and CDR2 is FVKESK in the germline V gene. The CDR3 length is 16 residues. CDR3 residues: CASSLWTTTPVNEQFF. CDR3 DNA: TGTGCCAGCAGCCTGTGGACTACCACTCCCGTCAATGAGCAGTTCTTC.

The genes are TRBV28 and TRBJ2-7; D remains unclear. The germline V and J ends were trimmed by 6 bases and 4 bases, with 10 bases remaining between them. This CDR3 is built from 12 residues. Germline loops: CDR1 MDHEN, CDR2 SYDVKM. DNA of the CDR3: TGTGCCAGCAGCCGAACGGTTTACGAGCAGTACTTC. Translation gives CASSRTVYEQYF.

This clone has only one observation. The chain combines TRBV6-6 with TRBJ2-7; D might be TRBD2 (5 bases). Per germline, CDR1 MNHNY and CDR2 SVGAGI (reference sequence). Trimming removed 6 bases from V and 5 bases from J, with 20 bases in between. CDR3 length: 15 residues. Here the CDR3 reads CASSPPSSGNNEQYF. CDR3 nucleotide sequence: TGTGCCAGCAGCCCCCCTAGTTCCGGGAATAACGAGCAGTACTTC.

V and J are TRBV28 and TRBJ1-3; TRBD1 matches 7 bases. Trimming at V came to 5 bases and at J to 0 bases, leaving 7 bases not matched to a gene. The CDR3 is made up of 16 amino acids. Germline V gene data show CDR1 as MDHEN and CDR2 as SYDVKM. The CDR3 DNA follows: TGTGCCAGCAGTCCCATGACAGGGACCTCTGGAAACACCATATATTTT. Its protein product is CASSPMTGTSGNTIYF.

This rearrangement joins TRBV19 to TRBJ2-4; TRBD2 agrees at 8 bases. CDR3 length: 15 amino acids. V trimming: 7 bases; J trimming: 3 bases; junction bases outside the gene matches: 8. Looked up from germline, CDR1 is LNHDA and CDR2 is SQIVND (reference sequence). CDR3 in DNA: TGTGCCAGTACTAAGCGGGAGCTGGGCAAAAACATTCAGTACTTC. Translating gives CASTKRELGKNIQYF.

The V gene is TRBV2, the J gene TRBJ1-5; 8 positions match TRBD1. With V trimmed by 8 bases and J by 3 bases, 9 bases remained unmatched. CDR1 and CDR2 (germline): SNHLY, FYNNEI. This CDR3 has 15 amino acids. CDR3 amino acids: CASGRTGMPNQPQHF. In DNA form, the CDR3 reads TGTGCCAGCGGTCGGACAGGGATGCCCAATCAGCCCCAGCATTTT.

This sequence joins TRBV6-2 or TRBV6-3 and TRBJ1-5; D gene ambiguous. In germline, CDR1 is MNHEY, CDR2 SVGEGT. Trimming shortened V by 0 bases and J by 0 bases, and 9 bases separated the two germline ends. The CDR3 is 16 residues long. The CDR3 DNA reads as TGTGCCAGCAGTTACTCTCCCACTCATAGCAATCAGCCCCAGCATTTT. Its translation: CASSYSPTHSNQPQHF.